Following are 18 T cell receptor beta chains from one sample sequenced in a study of beta chain features in type 1 diabetes. Reverse transcribing all isolated RNA meant expressed TCRB transcripts were sequenced. Data came from immunoSEQ multiplex PCR; TCRdb stores just in-frame clones and leaves some out. The data hold some 900,000 clones, with 15% to 20% observed a single time. The sequenced material came from naive CD4+ T cells from blood. The source is a woman between 18 and 29 years old in good health.

V is TRBV2 and J is TRBJ2-1, with 10 bases identical to TRBD2. Germline V gives CDR1 SNHLY, CDR2 FYNNEI. The J segment lost 9 bases and the V segment lost 7 bases, leaving 9 bases of the junction unmatched. The CDR3 runs 14 residues. The CDR3, as DNA: TGTGCCAGCAAAGGGGCTAGCGGGAGTCTTGAGCAGTTCTTC. Residues: CASKGASGSLEQFF.

The V call is TRBV6-1, the J call TRBJ2-7; 7 nucleotides agree with TRBD2. The germline CDR1 and CDR2 sequences are MNHNS and SASEGT. CDR3 length: 15 residues. With 3 bases clipped from V and 5 bases from J, the junction kept 10 bases outside the gene matches. CDR3 sequence reads: CASSEAGVQVDEQYF. The CDR3, as DNA: TGTGCCAGCAGTGAGGCGGGAGTACAGGTCGACGAGCAGTACTTC.

V and J are TRBV28 and TRBJ2-7; D is uncertain. There are 13 residues in the CDR3. CDR1 is MDHEN, CDR2 SYDVKM, per germline. Trimming took off 7 bases at V and 2 bases at J, with 12 bases between the two ends. The CDR3 DNA is TGTGCCAGCACCCAAGACACTCCCTACGAGCAGTACTTC. Translating gives CASTQDTPYEQYF.

J is TRBJ1-1 and V is TRBV7-2; no firm D call. Trimming took 4 bases from V and 9 from J, leaving 12 bases between them. This CDR3 region has 12 residues. The germline V gene has CDR1 SGHTA and CDR2 FQGNSA. The CDR3 protein is CASSSDRDKAFF. The CDR3 coding sequence is TGTGCCAGCAGCTCCGACCGCGACAAAGCTTTCTTT.

V and J are TRBV7-2 and TRBJ2-1, with no clear D. Germline CDR1 and CDR2: SGHTA and FQGNSA. V was trimmed by 5 bases and J by 1 base, leaving 12 bases between them. CDR3 length equals 15 residues. Here the CDR3 DNA reads TGTGCCAGCAGCCCCCGATCCGATTCCTACAATGAGCAGTTCTTC. It specifies CASSPRSDSYNEQFF.

The table lists this clone with a few counts. The chain uses TRBV6-5 and TRBJ1-3; 8 bases align to TRBD1. Trimming took 6 bases from V and 9 from J; bases not matched to a gene: 7. The CDR3 loop spans 13 amino acids. Germline V gene lookup returns CDR1 MNHEY and CDR2 SVGAGI. Here the CDR3 reads CASSLGQGGTIYF. CDR3 in DNA: TGTGCCAGCAGCCTCGGACAGGGCGGCACCATATATTTT.

This clone has only a few counts. The gene calls are TRBV11-2 and TRBJ1-1, with D tentatively TRBD1 (5 bases). This CDR3 is built from 17 residues. Germline V gene data show CDR1 as SGHAT and CDR2 as FQNNGV. V lost 5 bases and J lost 0, with 19 bases in between. CDR3 residues: CASSLRTPGQMNTEAFF. As DNA, the CDR3 is TGTGCCAGCAGCCTTCGGACCCCAGGACAAATGAACACTGAAGCTTTCTTT.

The chain is built from TRBV11-3 and TRBJ2-1, with no clear D. This CDR3 spans 12 amino acids. CDR1 is SGHNT and CDR2 is YENEEA in the germline V gene. V gave up 4 bases and J gave up 10 bases, with 11 bases separating them. The CDR3 region is CASSSDRGEQFF. The CDR3 DNA is TGTGCCAGCAGCTCGGACCGCGGCGAGCAGTTCTTC.

The chain is built from TRBV6-6 and TRBJ2-5; D is possibly TRBD1 (8 bases). Germline V CDR1 and CDR2: MNHNY, SVGAGI (reference sequence). The length of the CDR3 is 14 residues. The V end was cut by 6 bases, the J end by 5 bases, with 16 bases between. For the CDR3, the DNA is TGTGCCAGCAGCAACGGACAGGGAGGGGAGACCCAGTACTTC. Protein: CASSNGQGGETQYF.

The chain combines TRBV7-2 with TRBJ1-2; D uncertain. This CDR3 has 12 amino acids. CDR1 and CDR2 from the germline V gene are SGHTA and FQGNSA. V lost 4 bases and J lost 4, with 7 bases in between. Here the CDR3 reads CASSYAGYGYTF. The CDR3 region has the DNA TGTGCCAGCAGCTATGCAGGCTATGGCTACACCTTC.

The chain is built from TRBV18 and TRBJ1-1, with D perhaps TRBD1 (6 bases). This CDR3 has 15 amino acids. Trimming stripped 8 bases from V and 0 bases from J, with 16 bases between. Germline CDR1 and CDR2: KGHSH and LQKENI. The DNA for the CDR3 is TGTGCCAGCAAGACAGGAGGCAACATGAACACTGAAGCTTTCTTT. This sequence encodes CASKTGGNMNTEAFF.

The gene calls are TRBV28 and TRBJ1-1; D gene uncertain. The CDR3 spans 15 residues. Per germline, CDR1 MDHEN and CDR2 SYDVKM. Trimming took 4 bases from V and 1 from J, leaving 13 bases between them. The CDR3 spells CASSSYGGRNTEAFF. The CDR3, as DNA: TGTGCCAGCAGTTCCTATGGAGGGAGGAACACTGAAGCTTTCTTT.

This chain links TRBV10-3 with TRBJ2-7; 9 nucleotides line up with TRBD1. V dropped 5 bases and J dropped 5; count of bases not matched to a gene: 10. Germline loops: CDR1 ENHRY, CDR2 SYGVKD. This CDR3 has 15 residues. CDR3 bases: TGTGCCATCAGTACACCGGGACAGGGAATCCACGAGCAGTACTTC. Translated: CAISTPGQGIHEQYF.

This clone was found a few times. V usage is TRBV11-2 and J usage is TRBJ2-7; the match to TRBD1 covers 8 bases. The CDR3 loop spans 16 amino acids. Germline V CDR1 and CDR2: SGHAT, FQNNGV. The junction had 11 bases not matched to a gene; V was cut back by 5 bases and J by 2 bases. CDR3 residues: CASSAVYRGAAYEQYF. CDR3 nucleotides: TGTGCCAGCAGCGCCGTTTACAGGGGGGCGGCCTACGAGCAGTACTTC.

This chain links TRBV9 with TRBJ2-3; 8 bases agree with TRBD2. The junction had 5 bases not matched to a gene; V was cut back by 4 bases and J by 1 base. The CDR3 runs 15 residues. Germline CDR1 is SGDLS and CDR2 is YYNGEE. This chain's CDR3 is CASSPGGGGTDTQYF. CDR3 DNA: TGTGCCAGCAGCCCGGGGGGGGGCGGCACAGATACGCAGTATTTT.

This clone was seen more than once but under ten times. This sequence joins TRBV6-6 and TRBJ1-2; tentative D call: TRBD1 (5 bases). The CDR3 contains 13 residues. Trimming pared 6 bases from V and 4 bases from J, leaving 12 bases between. The germline CDR1 and CDR2 sequences are MNHNY and SVGAGI (reference sequence). The CDR3 nucleotides are TGTGCCAGCAGCCGCGACACAGGCTATGGCTACACCTTC. Its protein product is CASSRDTGYGYTF.

This clone was recorded many times. V is TRBV29-1 and J is TRBJ2-6, with D unclear. CDR3 size: 14 residues. The V gene lost 7 bases and the J gene lost 0 bases, with 10 bases spanning the gap. Germline-derived CDR1 and CDR2 are SQVTM and ANQGSEA. CDR3 sequence: CSATQTSGANVLTF. DNA for the CDR3: TGCAGCGCAACTCAAACCTCTGGGGCCAACGTCCTGACTTTC.

This clone was detected only a few times. V is TRBV6-5 and J is TRBJ2-1; possibly TRBD1 or TRBD2 for D (5 bases each). Deletions cut 2 bases from V and 7 bases from J, with 9 bases between. CDR1 and CDR2 from the germline V gene are MNHEY and SVGAGI. The CDR3 runs to 13 residues. The CDR3 loop reads CASSYLGGNEQFF. CDR3 DNA: TGTGCCAGCAGTTACCTTGGGGGAAATGAGCAGTTCTTC.